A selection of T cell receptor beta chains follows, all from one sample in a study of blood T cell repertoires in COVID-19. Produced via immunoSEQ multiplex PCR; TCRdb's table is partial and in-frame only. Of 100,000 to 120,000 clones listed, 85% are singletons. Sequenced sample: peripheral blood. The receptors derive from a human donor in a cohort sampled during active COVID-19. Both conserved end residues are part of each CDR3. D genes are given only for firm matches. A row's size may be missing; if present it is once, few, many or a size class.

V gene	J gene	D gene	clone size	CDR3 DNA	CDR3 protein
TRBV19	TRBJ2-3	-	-	TGTGCCAGTAGTATAACCGGGGCAGATACGCAGTATTTT	CASSITGADTQYF
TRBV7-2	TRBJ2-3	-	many	TGTGCCAGCAGCTTAACCGGGGGCGGGGGAGATACGCAGTATTTT	CASSLTGGGGDTQYF
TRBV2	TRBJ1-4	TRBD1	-	TGTGCCAGCAATAGGGACAGCAATGAAAAACTGTTTTTT	CASNRDSNEKLFF
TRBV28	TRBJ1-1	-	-	TGTGCCAGCAGTTTAGCCCTGGCAGGGACTGAAGCTTTCTTT	CASSLALAGTEAFF
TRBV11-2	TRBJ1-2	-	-	TGTGCCAGCAGCTTAGATAACACATATGGCTACACCTTC	CASSLDNTYGYTF
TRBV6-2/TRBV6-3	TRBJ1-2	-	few	TGTGCCAGCAGTTACCAAACAGCTAACTATGGCTACACCTTC	CASSYQTANYGYTF
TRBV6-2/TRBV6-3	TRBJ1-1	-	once	TGTGCCAGCAGTCTAAGGGTGGGGGCCACTGAAGCTTTCTTT	CASSLRVGATEAFF
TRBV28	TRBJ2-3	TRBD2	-	TGTGCCAGCAGTCAAAGACTAGCGGGGGGGAGTGATACGCAGTATTTT	CASSQRLAGGSDTQYF
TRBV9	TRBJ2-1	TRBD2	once	TGTGCCAGCAGCGGCACGGGGGGAAGCTCCTACAATGAGCAGTTCTTC	CASSGTGGSSYNEQFF
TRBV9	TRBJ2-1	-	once	TGTGCCAGCAGCCCGGGGGTGAGCTCCTACAATGAGCAGTTCTTC	CASSPGVSSYNEQFF
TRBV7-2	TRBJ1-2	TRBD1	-	TGTGCCAGCACCCGACAGGGGGAAGTGAGTGGCTACACCTTC	CASTRQGEVSGYTF
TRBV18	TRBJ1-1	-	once	TGTGCCAGCACCCTGGAGGGTAACACTGAAGCTTTCTTT	CASTLEGNTEAFF
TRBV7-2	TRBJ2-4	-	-	TGTGCCAGCAGCCCGTTCGGACTATCAAACATTCAGTACTTC	CASSPFGLSNIQYF
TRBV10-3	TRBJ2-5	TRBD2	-	TGTGCCATCAGTGACAGCGGGGGAACCCAGTACTTC	CAISDSGGTQYF
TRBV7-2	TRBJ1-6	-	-	TGTGCCAGCAGCGTATTCAGTAATTCACCCCTCCACTTT	CASSVFSNSPLHF
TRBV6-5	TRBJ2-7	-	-	TGTGCCAGCAGTCACTCCTCTGTGGGGGGGCGAGGGGAGCAGTACTTC	CASSHSSVGGRGEQYF
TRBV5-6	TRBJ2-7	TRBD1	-	TGTGCCAGCAGCAAACCGGGACAGGGGGCCCCGTACGAGCAGTACTTC	CASSKPGQGAPYEQYF
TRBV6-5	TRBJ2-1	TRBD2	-	TGTGCCAGCAGTCTGACTAGCGGGGCCTACAATGAGCAGTTCTTC	CASSLTSGAYNEQFF
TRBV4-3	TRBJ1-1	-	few	TGCGCCAGCAGCCAAGATAGTGGCGGGAATGAAGCTTTCTTT	CASSQDSGGNEAFF
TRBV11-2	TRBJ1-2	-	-	TGTGCCAGCAGCTTAGTGTCTGGGGCCAACTATGGCTACACCTTC	CASSLVSGANYGYTF
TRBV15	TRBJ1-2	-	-	TGTGCCACCAGCAGAGATGGTGGCGGAACTAACTATGGCTACACCTTC	CATSRDGGGTNYGYTF
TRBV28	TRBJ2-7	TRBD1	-	TGTGCCATCGAGGCGGGACAGGGATACGAGCAGTACTTC	CAIEAGQGYEQYF
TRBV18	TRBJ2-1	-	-	TGTGCCAGCTCACCAAGCAGGGCCCTTTACAATGAGCAGTTCTTC	CASSPSRALYNEQFF
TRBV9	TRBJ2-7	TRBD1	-	TGTGCCAGCAGCGTAGTCGCAGGGGGCAACTACGAGCAGTACTTC	CASSVVAGGNYEQYF
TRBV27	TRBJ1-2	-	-	TGTGCCAGCAGTAGACAGGCTCGAGCCTATGGCTACACCTTC	CASSRQARAYGYTF
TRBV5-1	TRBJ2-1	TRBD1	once	TGCGCCAGCAGCCTGACAGGGGATGGGGTGAATGAGCAGTTCTTC	CASSLTGDGVNEQFF
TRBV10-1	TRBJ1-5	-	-	TGCGCCAGCAGTGAGCCGAGGAGCAATCAGCCCCAGCATTTT	CASSEPRSNQPQHF
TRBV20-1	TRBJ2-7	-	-	TGCAGTGCTAGAGATGGGAGAGAGCAGTACTTC	CSARDGREQYF